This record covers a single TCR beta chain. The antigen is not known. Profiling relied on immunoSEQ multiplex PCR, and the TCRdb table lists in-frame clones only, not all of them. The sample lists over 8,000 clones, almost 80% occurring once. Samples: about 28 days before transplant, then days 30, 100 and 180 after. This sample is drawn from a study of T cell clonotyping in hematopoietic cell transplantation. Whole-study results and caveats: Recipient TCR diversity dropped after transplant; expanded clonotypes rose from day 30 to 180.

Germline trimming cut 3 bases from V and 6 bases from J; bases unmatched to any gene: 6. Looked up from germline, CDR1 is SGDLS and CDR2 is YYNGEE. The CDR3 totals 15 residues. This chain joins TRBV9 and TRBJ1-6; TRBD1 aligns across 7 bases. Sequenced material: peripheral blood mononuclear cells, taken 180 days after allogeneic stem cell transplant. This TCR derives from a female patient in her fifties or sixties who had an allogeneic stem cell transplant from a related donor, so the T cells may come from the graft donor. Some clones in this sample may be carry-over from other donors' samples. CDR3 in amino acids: CASSAIQGTNSPLHF. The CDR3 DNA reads TGTGCCAGCAGCGCTATACAGGGGACTAATTCACCCCTCCACTTT.